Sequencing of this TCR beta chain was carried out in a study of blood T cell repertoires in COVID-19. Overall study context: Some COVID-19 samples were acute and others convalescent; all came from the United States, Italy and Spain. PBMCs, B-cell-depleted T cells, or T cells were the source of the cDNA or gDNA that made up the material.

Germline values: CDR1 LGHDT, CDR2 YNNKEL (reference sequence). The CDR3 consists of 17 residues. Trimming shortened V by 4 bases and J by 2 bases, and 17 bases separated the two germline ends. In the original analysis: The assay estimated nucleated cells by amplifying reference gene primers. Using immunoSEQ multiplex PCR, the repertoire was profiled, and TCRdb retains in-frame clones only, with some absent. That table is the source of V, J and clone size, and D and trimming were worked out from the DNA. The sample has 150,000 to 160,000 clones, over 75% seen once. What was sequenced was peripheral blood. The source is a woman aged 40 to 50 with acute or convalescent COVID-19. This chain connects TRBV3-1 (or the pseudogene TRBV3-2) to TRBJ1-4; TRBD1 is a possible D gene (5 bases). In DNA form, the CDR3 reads TGTGCCAGCAGCCTCGCCGGAGGAGGGGCGACTAATGAAAAACTGTTTTTT. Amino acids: CASSLAGGGATNEKLFF.